Following are 28 T cell receptor beta chains from one sample sequenced in a study of shared clonotypes between healthy human individuals. Assay: immunoSEQ multiplex PCR; the TCRdb copy retains only in-frame clones and omits some. The table records 450,000 to 550,000 clones, 60% to 85% of them present only once. Specimen: PBMCs. The receptor source for this set is a middle-aged woman in good health. Some clones in this sample may be carry-over from other donors' samples.

There are a few counts of this clone. The V and J genes are TRBV30 and TRBJ1-5; D not certain. CDR1 is GTSNPN, CDR2 SVGIG, per germline (reference sequence). Trimming left V 0 bases short and J 3 bases short, with 6 bases between. The CDR3 extends over 13 amino acids. CDR3 protein: CAWSVAFNQPQHF. CDR3 DNA: TGTGCCTGGAGTGTGGCATTCAATCAGCCCCAGCATTTT.

This sequence joins TRBV25-1 and TRBJ2-1, with D uncertain. Trimming removed 0 bases at V and 13 bases at J, with 7 bases between. Looked up from germline, CDR1 is MGHDK and CDR2 is SYGVNS. The CDR3 has 11 amino acids. The CDR3 spells CASSEYIGQFF. The CDR3 DNA reads TGTGCCAGCAGTGAATACATAGGTCAGTTCTTC.

As DNA, the CDR3 is TGTGCCTGGAGTGTGATAGAGACCCAGTACTTC. Its protein is CAWSVIETQYF. The V and J genes are TRBV30 and TRBJ2-5; D gene ambiguous. With 0 bases removed from V and 4 bases from J, the gap between germline ends came to 3 bases. The CDR3 sequence is 11 residues long. Germline CDR1 GTSNPN, CDR2 SVGIG (reference sequence).

This clone was found once. The genes are TRBV27 and TRBJ1-4; D remains ambiguous. In germline, CDR1 is MNHEY, CDR2 SMNVEV (reference sequence). This CDR3 comprises 14 residues. V was shortened by 4 bases and J by 0 bases, with 6 bases between the two germline ends. In nucleotides, the CDR3 is TGTGCCAGCAGTTCGGTTGCAACTAATGAAAAACTGTTTTTT. This gives the protein CASSSVATNEKLFF.

This clone was counted a few times. The rearrangement links TRBV18 to TRBJ2-3; possible D gene TRBD2, 6 bases. This CDR3 region has 16 residues. Trimming stripped 1 base from V and 2 bases from J, with 13 bases between. The V gene's germline CDR1 is KGHSH and CDR2 LQKENI. The chain's CDR3 is CASSPRSSDFTDTQYF. CDR3 in DNA: TGTGCCAGCTCACCACGGTCTAGCGACTTCACAGATACGCAGTATTTT.

The rearrangement joins TRBV27 to TRBJ2-5, with D possibly being TRBD1 (7 bases). The germline V and J ends were trimmed by 7 bases and 5 bases, with 23 bases remaining between them. This CDR3 contains 16 residues. Germline V gene lookup returns CDR1 MNHEY and CDR2 SMNVEV (reference sequence). DNA of the CDR3: TGTGCCAGCAAGTCGGAGGGACAGTCCGATTGGGAGACCCAGTACTTC. Protein: CASKSEGQSDWETQYF.

The V gene is TRBV6-1, the J gene TRBJ2-1; 16 nucleotides line up with TRBD2. There are 15 residues in the CDR3. Unmatched junction bases numbered 4, after V lost 6 bases and J lost 8 bases. The germline V gene encodes CDR1 MNHNS and CDR2 SASEGT. The CDR3 reads CASRGTSGRVDEQFF. For the CDR3, the DNA is TGTGCCAGCAGGGGGACTAGCGGGAGGGTCGATGAGCAGTTCTTC.

The rearrangement links TRBV5-1 to TRBJ2-3; possible D gene TRBD2, 7 bases. CDR3 length: 16 amino acids. V was shortened by 2 bases and J by 0 bases, with 13 bases between the two germline ends. Germline V gene data show CDR1 as SGHRS and CDR2 as YFSETQ. In DNA form, the CDR3 reads TGCGCCAGCAGCTTCGGGGGGCGGCCTAGCACAGATACGCAGTATTTT. Translated: CASSFGGRPSTDTQYF.

The rearrangement uses TRBV18 and TRBJ2-7; D not certain. The CDR3 contains 13 residues. Trimming left V 4 bases short and J 3 bases short, with 10 bases between. Germline CDR1 KGHSH, CDR2 LQKENI. The DNA for the CDR3 is TGTGCCAGCTCACAGGCTCAAGGCTACGAGCAGTACTTC. Translation gives CASSQAQGYEQYF. Variable domain in full (rest from reference TRBV18 and TRBJ2-7): NAGVMQNPRHLVRRRGQEARLRCSPMKGHSHVYWYRQLPEEGLKFMVYLQKENIIDESGMPKERFSAEFPKEGPSILRIQQVVRGDSAAYFCASSQAQGYEQYFGPGTRLTVT.

The CDR3 loop reads CASSRGTRSVNEQFF. The CDR3 DNA reads TGCGCCAGCAGCCGGGGGACACGGAGCGTCAATGAGCAGTTCTTC. The chain is built from TRBV4-1 and TRBJ2-1, with D maybe TRBD1 (6 bases). Deletions cut 4 bases from V and 6 bases from J, with 16 bases between. The germline V gene encodes CDR1 MGHRA and CDR2 YSYEKL. The CDR3 totals 15 residues.

This clone has just a few counts. The V gene is TRBV28, the J gene TRBJ1-1; 7 bases line up with TRBD1. V lost 1 base to trimming and J lost 5 bases; unmatched junction nucleotides: 7. The CDR3 runs to 15 residues. CDR1 and CDR2 (germline): MDHEN, SYDVKM. The CDR3 bases are TGTGCCAGCAGTTTATCGACAGGGCTGGGAACTGAAGCTTTCTTT. Translating it yields CASSLSTGLGTEAFF.

The chain has TRBV18 and TRBJ2-1; 8 bases fit TRBD1. The germline gives CDR1 KGHSH, CDR2 LQKENI. The CDR3 is made up of 16 amino acids. With V trimmed by 6 bases and J by 2 bases, 9 bases remained unmatched. Written as DNA, the CDR3 is TGTGCCAGCTCTCCGGGACAGGAAGCTACCTACAATGAGCAGTTCTTC. Its translation is CASSPGQEATYNEQFF.

This clone was counted many times. The V gene is TRBV5-1, the J gene TRBJ2-3; D is uncertain. Per the germline V gene, CDR1 is SGHRS and CDR2 is YFSETQ. The V gene lost 5 bases and the J gene lost 5 bases, with 18 bases spanning the gap. This CDR3 is 15 amino acids long. The CDR3 nucleotides read TGCGCCAGCAGTAGCTCCGGTTCTGAAGGAGATACGCAGTATTTT. Its protein product is CASSSSGSEGDTQYF.

The J gene is TRBJ2-7, the V gene TRBV4-1; D is unresolved. The V and J ends lost 2 bases and 2 bases respectively, with 19 bases between them. The length of the CDR3 is 17 residues. Germline V lookup: CDR1 MGHRA, CDR2 YSYEKL. CDR3 residues: CASSQRQHGEETYEQYF. CDR3 DNA sequence: TGCGCCAGCAGCCAACGACAACACGGAGAGGAAACCTACGAGCAGTACTTC.

The chain has TRBV19 and TRBJ1-1; D is ambiguous. This CDR3 comprises 13 residues. The germline gives CDR1 LNHDA, CDR2 SQIVND (reference sequence). V lost 4 bases and J lost 3, with 9 bases in between. The CDR3 loop reads CASSTRPYTEAFF. The CDR3 DNA sequence: TGTGCCAGTAGTACGCGACCATACACTGAAGCTTTCTTT.

As to this clone: The identical CDR3 is also encoded by other nucleotide sequences in the sample. The rearrangement joins TRBV30 to TRBJ2-3, with 10 positions matching TRBD2. CDR1 GTSNPN and CDR2 SVGIG come from the germline V gene (reference sequence). The CDR3 is 13 amino acids. V was pared by 4 bases and J by 4 bases, with 2 bases of the junction left unmatched. CDR3: CAWTSGSPDTQYF. As DNA, the CDR3 is TGTGCCTGGACTAGCGGGAGTCCAGATACGCAGTATTTT.

This rearrangement joins TRBV18 to TRBJ2-3; D assignment may be TRBD1 or TRBD2 (5 bases each). The V end lost 3 bases, the J end lost 3 bases, and 16 bases lay between the germline ends. Germline-derived CDR1 and CDR2 are KGHSH and LQKENI. This CDR3 contains 16 residues. The chain's CDR3 is CASSPFRGAGTDTQYF. For the CDR3, the DNA is TGTGCCAGCTCACCTTTCCGAGGGGCTGGGACAGATACGCAGTATTTT.

This sequence joins TRBV13 and TRBJ2-3; no clear D gene. Trimming shortened V by 2 bases and J by 2 bases, and 5 bases separated the two germline ends. The CDR3 has 13 residues. CDR1 PRHDT and CDR2 FYEKMQ come from the germline V gene (reference sequence). This CDR3 reads CASSLTFTDTQYF. The CDR3 nucleotides are TGTGCCAGCAGCTTAACCTTCACAGATACGCAGTATTTT.

The chain combines TRBV7-2 with TRBJ2-7; either TRBD1 or TRBD2 may fit D (7 bases each). Looked up from germline, CDR1 is SGHTA and CDR2 is FQGNSA. The CDR3 is 16 amino acids. V lost 0 bases and J lost 2, with 14 bases in between. CDR3 in DNA: TGTGCCAGCAGCTTAGCACCTCAGGGGGGGACCTACGAGCAGTACTTC. Protein product: CASSLAPQGGTYEQYF.

In this sample, this clone turned up once. The same CDR3 arises from other DNA sequences in this sample as well. The DNA for the CDR3 is TGTGCCAGCTCACCCGGAGGGGATAGCAATCAGCCCCAGCATTTT. Its translation is CASSPGGDSNQPQHF. The V and J genes are TRBV18 and TRBJ1-5, with D perhaps matching TRBD1 (5 bases). V lost 3 bases, J lost 0 bases, and 9 bases lay in between. The CDR3 contains 15 residues. Germline loops: CDR1 KGHSH, CDR2 LQKENI.

The rearrangement links TRBV4-2 to TRBJ2-5; TRBD2 matches 14 bases. V was clipped by 3 bases and J by 4 bases; unmatched bases: 4. From germline, CDR1 is LGHNA and CDR2 YNFKEQ. The CDR3 consists of 16 residues. The CDR3 nucleotides read TGTGCCAGCAGCCAGGGGACTAGCGGGAGTGGAGAGACCCAGTACTTC. Translating it yields CASSQGTSGSGETQYF.

The rearrangement uses TRBV4-2 and TRBJ2-2, with a tentative D call TRBD1 (6 bases). Deletions cut 0 bases from V and 4 bases from J, with 9 bases between. Germline CDR1 LGHNA, CDR2 YNFKEQ. The CDR3 loop spans 15 amino acids. CDR3 amino acids: CASSQDNRATGELFF. DNA for the CDR3: TGTGCCAGCAGCCAAGATAACAGGGCCACCGGGGAGCTGTTTTTT.

Comment on this clone: A much larger clone lies one base from this, so it may be a read error. Other nucleotide sequences in the sample specify the same CDR3. The CDR3 sequence is CASSPGTVYGYTF. In DNA, the CDR3 is TGTGCCAGCAGCCCGGGGACAGTCTATGGCTACACCTTC. The V call is TRBV5-5, the J call TRBJ1-2; 7 bases agree with TRBD1. This CDR3 region has 13 residues. Germline V gene lookup returns CDR1 SGHKS and CDR2 YYEKEE (reference sequence). The V gene end was trimmed by 4 bases and the J gene end by 4 bases; junction bases not matched to a gene: 4.

The gene calls are TRBV18 and TRBJ2-3, with D perhaps matching TRBD2 (5 bases). The length of the CDR3 is 14 residues. Germline-derived CDR1 and CDR2 are KGHSH and LQKENI. Trimming stripped 5 bases from V and 0 bases from J, with 9 bases between. The CDR3 loop is CASSSRTSTDTQYF. CDR3 in DNA: TGTGCCAGCTCATCACGGACTAGCACAGATACGCAGTATTTT. The entire variable domain, with the rest obtained from reference TRBV18 and TRBJ2-3, is as follows: NAGVMQNPRHLVRRRGQEARLRCSPMKGHSHVYWYRQLPEEGLKFMVYLQKENIIDESGMPKERFSAEFPKEGPSILRIQQVVRGDSAAYFCASSSRTSTDTQYFGPGTRLTVL.

V usage is TRBV29-1 and J usage is TRBJ2-5; 8 bases map to TRBD2. Germline CDR1 reads SQVTM; CDR2 reads ANQGSEA. V lost 5 bases to trimming and J lost 5 bases; unmatched junction nucleotides: 7. This CDR3 spans 13 amino acids. CDR3: CSVSPGLEETQYF. The CDR3 nucleotides are TGCAGCGTTTCACCGGGACTAGAGGAGACCCAGTACTTC.

Only one count was recorded for this clone. The chain carries TRBV5-5 and TRBJ2-2, with a tentative D call TRBD2 (6 bases). Trimming took off 4 bases at V and 5 bases at J, with 15 bases between the two ends. Germline loops: CDR1 SGHKS, CDR2 YYEKEE (reference sequence). CDR3 size: 15 residues. CDR3 sequence reads: CASSQDHGSTGELFF. The DNA of the CDR3 is TGTGCCAGCAGCCAAGATCACGGGAGTACCGGGGAGCTGTTTTTT. Based on the CDR3 plus reference TRBV5-5 and TRBJ2-2, the full variable domain is DAGVTQSPTHLIKTRGQQVTLRCSPISGHKSVSWYQQVLGQGPQFIFQYYEKEERGRGNFPDRFSARQFPNYSSELNVNALLLGDSALYLCASSQDHGSTGELFFGEGSRLTVL.

This clone has just one count. This sample includes further DNA sequences coding for the same CDR3. This rearrangement joins TRBV5-1 to TRBJ2-7, with 11 bases that match TRBD2. The V gene's germline CDR1 is SGHRS and CDR2 YFSETQ. The V segment lost 0 bases and the J segment 4 bases; nucleotides outside the gene matches: 3. CDR3 length: 15 amino acids. CDR3 protein: CASSLAGTSGYEQYF. The CDR3 region has the DNA TGCGCCAGCAGCTTGGCCGGGACTAGCGGTTACGAGCAGTACTTC. Supplemented by reference TRBV5-1 and TRBJ2-7, the full variable domain reads KAGVTQTPRYLIKTRGQQVTLSCSPISGHRSVSWYQQTPGQGLQFLFEYFSETQRNKGNFPGRFSGRQFSNSRSEMNVSTLELGDSALYLCASSLAGTSGYEQYFGPGTRLTVT.

The rearrangement joins TRBV2 to TRBJ2-3, with D maybe TRBD1 (6 bases). The CDR3 spans 15 residues. Trimming took off 7 bases at V and 2 bases at J, with 16 bases between the two ends. Looked up from germline, CDR1 is SNHLY and CDR2 is FYNNEI. The CDR3 nucleotides read TGTGCCAGCACTGGACAGATCCTCCCCACAGATACGCAGTATTTT. Protein sequence: CASTGQILPTDTQYF. Full variable domain (outside the CDR3, taken from reference TRBV2 and TRBJ2-3): EPEVTQTPSHQVTQMGQEVILRCVPISNHLYFYWYRQILGQKVEFLVSFYNNEISEKSEIFDDQFSVERPDGSNFTLKIRSTKLEDSAMYFCASTGQILPTDTQYFGPGTRLTVL.